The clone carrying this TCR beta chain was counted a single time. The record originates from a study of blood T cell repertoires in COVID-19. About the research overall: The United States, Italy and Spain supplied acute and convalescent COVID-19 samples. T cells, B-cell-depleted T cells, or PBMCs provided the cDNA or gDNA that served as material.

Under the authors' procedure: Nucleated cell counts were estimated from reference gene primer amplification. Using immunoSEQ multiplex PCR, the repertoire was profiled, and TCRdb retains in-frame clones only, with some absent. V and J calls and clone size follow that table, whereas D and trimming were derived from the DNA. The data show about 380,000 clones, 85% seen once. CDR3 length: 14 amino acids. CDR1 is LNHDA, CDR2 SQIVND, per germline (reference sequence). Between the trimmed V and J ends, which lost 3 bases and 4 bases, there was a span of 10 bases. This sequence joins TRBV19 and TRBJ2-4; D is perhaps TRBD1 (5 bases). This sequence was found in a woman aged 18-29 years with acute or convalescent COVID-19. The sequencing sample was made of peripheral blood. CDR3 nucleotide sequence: TGTGCCAGTAGTATGGCCGACAGTAAAAACATTCAGTACTTC. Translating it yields CASSMADSKNIQYF.